Sequencing of this T cell receptor (beta chain) was carried out in a study of T cells in Graves' hyperthyroidism and ophthalmopathy. Regions amplified from RNA transcripts were the TCR beta CDR3 regions. TCR CDR3 regions were first amplified by RT-PCR with HTBI primers. TCRdb independently ran MiXCR on the multiplex PCR reads; one entry per CDR3 protein. The sample has more than 600,000 distinct CDR3 sequences, about 16% seen once. The V and J ends lost 1 base and 1 base respectively, with 12 bases between them. The CDR3 spans 15 residues. In germline, CDR1 is DFQATT, CDR2 SNEGSKA (reference sequence).

The clonotype was recovered from a man aged 18-30 years with Graves' hyperthyroidism. V gene TRBV20-1 combines with J gene TRBJ2-3; D is tentatively TRBD1 or TRBD2 (5 bases each). Sequenced input: blood. The CDR3 coding sequence is TGCAGTGCTAGAGTAGGGGAGTCGGGCACAGATACGCAGTATTTT. It encodes CSARVGESGTDTQYF.